Listed here is a single T cell receptor beta chain. The data originate from a study of blood T cells in healthy people across ages. Investigators took around 10 milliliters of peripheral blood from every donor. For the second PCR, which ran for about 7 to 11 cycles, a sample-barcoded 5' primer and a J-beta primer mix were used. The yield of each sample was at least 2.5 million CDR3-containing paired-end reads. One entry per CDR3 protein results from TCRdb running MiXCR on the 5' RACE reads. The table has roughly 1,100,000 distinct CDR3 sequences, 20% to 25% seen once. Germline V lookup: CDR1 MDHEN, CDR2 SYDVKM. The CDR3 length is 14 residues. Trimming removed 2 bases at V and 6 bases at J, with 8 bases between. The same sample was also studied in work on T cells of mothers and their children. That paper adds: All donors were healthy and Caucasian; they were a few mothers and their six children. Detection yielded no persistent microchimeric T cell clones.

The rearrangement uses TRBV28 and TRBJ2-6; TRBD1 is a possible D gene (5 bases). This TCR was recovered from a girl aged 2-10 years in good health. The sequencing sample was made of blood. In nucleotides, the CDR3 is TGTGCCAGCAGTTTAGAAGGGGTGGCCAACGTCCTGACTTTC. This gives the protein CASSLEGVANVLTF. The full variable domain, rest sourced from reference TRBV28 and TRBJ2-6, is DVKVTQSSRYLVKRTGEKVFLECVQDMDHENMFWYRQDPGLGLRLIYFSYDVKMKEKGDIPEGYSVSREKKERFSLILESASTNQTSMYLCASSLEGVANVLTFGAGSRLTVL.